The sequence of this T cell receptor beta chain was determined in a study of blood T cell repertoires in COVID-19. Study at large: Samples representing acute and convalescent COVID-19 were sourced from the United States, Italy and Spain.

Sequencing was performed with immunoSEQ multiplex PCR; in TCRdb, only in-frame clones are kept and a portion is missing. The data contain around 100,000 clones, roughly 82% of them singletons. Trimming cost V 4 bases and J 9 bases, with 14 bases left between them. There are 14 residues in the CDR3. Germline CDR1 is SGHDT and CDR2 is YYEEEE. The rearrangement joins TRBV5-6 to TRBJ1-6, with unresolved D. Specimen: peripheral blood. The sequence was collected from a human donor in a cohort sampled during active COVID-19. CDR3: CASSPGGVSSPLHF. For the CDR3, the DNA is TGTGCCAGCAGCCCCGGCGGGGTAAGTTCACCCCTCCACTTT.